The entry below gives a single T cell receptor (beta chain) sequence along with its context. This clonotype was observed at least ten times. Its specific antigen is unknown. Base qualities were left out, and no much larger clone turns up one base away. The library was produced with RT-PCR. The sequencer was an Illumina HiSeq 2500. The public reads were reanalyzed by TCRdb: fastp trimming at Q25, MiXCR alignment, in-frame beta chains only. Entries that share a CDR3 protein sequence are merged under the most common genes and DNA. This sample holds around 750,000 distinct CDR3 sequences; approximately 21% were observed only once. The top ten clonotypes cover roughly 10% of the sample. This entry belongs to a study of response to subunit inactivated influenza vaccine (dated by TCRdb to the late 2010s). In terms of the full investigation: The study used deep quantitative T cell receptor repertoire profiling to track responses to a trivalent subunit inactivated influenza vaccine. Study-wide conclusions, independent of this receptor: The authors suggested that each seasonal influenza vaccination may recruit only a limited number of new T cells.

The germline V gene provides CDR1 MNHNS and CDR2 SASEGT. V is pruned by 5 bases and J by 4 bases, leaving 5 bases of the junction without a gene match. CDR3 length: 14 amino acids, cysteine to phenylalanine. The entry retains the CDR3 DNA only, 42 bases that are in frame from base 1. Sequences were derived from PBMCs from blood, sampled around 5 days after vaccination. The chain is encoded by TRBV6-1 joined to TRBJ1-1, with 9 bases aligning to TRBD1. The clonotype originates from a man aged 50 to 59 who received an inactivated influenza vaccine. Donor details come from another sample of the same person, matched by shared clones. The CDR3 is CASSTRDRVTEAFF. The nucleotide sequence reads TGTGCCAGCAGTACCCGGGACAGGGTCACTGAAGCTTTCTTT.